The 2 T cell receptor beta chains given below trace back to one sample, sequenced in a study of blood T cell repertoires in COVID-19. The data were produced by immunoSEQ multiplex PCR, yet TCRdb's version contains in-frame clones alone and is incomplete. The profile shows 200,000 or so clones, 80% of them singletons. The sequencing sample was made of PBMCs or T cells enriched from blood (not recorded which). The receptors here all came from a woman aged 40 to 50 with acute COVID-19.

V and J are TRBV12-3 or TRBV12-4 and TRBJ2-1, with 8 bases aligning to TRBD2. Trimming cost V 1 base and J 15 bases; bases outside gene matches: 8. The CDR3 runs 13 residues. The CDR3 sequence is CASSLGTGGALFF. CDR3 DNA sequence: TGTGCCAGCAGTTTAGGGACCGGGGGGGCTTTGTTCTTC.

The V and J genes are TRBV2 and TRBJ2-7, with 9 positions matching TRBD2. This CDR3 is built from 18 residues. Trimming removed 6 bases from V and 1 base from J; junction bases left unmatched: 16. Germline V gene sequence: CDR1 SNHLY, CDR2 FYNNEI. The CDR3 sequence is CASRGWGPSGAISYEQYF. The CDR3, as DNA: TGTGCCAGCAGGGGGTGGGGGCCTAGCGGGGCCATTTCCTACGAGCAGTACTTC. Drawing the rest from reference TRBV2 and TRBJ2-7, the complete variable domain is EPEVTQTPSHQVTQMGQEVILRCVPISNHLYFYWYRQILGQKVEFLVSFYNNEISEKSEIFDDQFSVERPDGSNFTLKIRSTKLEDSAMYFCASRGWGPSGAISYEQYFGPGTRLTVT.